The 8 T cell receptor beta chains reported below all come from one sample, sequenced in a study of T cell repertoires and HLA-DP antigens. Libraries were prepared by immunoSEQ multiplex PCR; TCRdb keeps only in-frame clonotypes and omits some of them. In the table there are approximately 73,000 clones, roughly 75% of which are singletons. Antigen specificity for these receptors is unknown. The source material was CD4+ T cells from PBMCs. These receptors all come from a man in his 60s in good health and CMV-seronegative.

The gene calls are TRBV29-1 and TRBJ2-1, with 13 bases lining up with TRBD2. Germline V lookup: CDR1 SQVTM, CDR2 ANQGSEA. The trim removed 4 bases at V and 9 bases at J, leaving 9 bases unmatched. CDR3 length: 15 residues. CDR3 nucleotide sequence: TGCAGCGTTGGTGGGACTAGCGGGACGGAAGGTGAGCAGTTCTTC. Translating gives CSVGGTSGTEGEQFF.

This chain joins TRBV4-2 and TRBJ1-2, with 8 bases fitting TRBD1. Germline loops: CDR1 LGHNA, CDR2 YNFKEQ. The V segment lost 1 base and the J segment 7 bases; nucleotides outside the gene matches: 8. CDR3 size: 15 residues. In DNA form, the CDR3 reads TGTGCCAGCAGCCAAGGAACGCAGGGGGCAGGTGGCTACACCTTC. Its translation is CASSQGTQGAGGYTF.

V is TRBV7-8 and J is TRBJ2-2; the D gene is possibly TRBD1 (6 bases). V was pared by 5 bases and J by 6 bases, with 13 bases between. The CDR3 is 14 residues long. Germline CDR1 and CDR2: SGHVS and FQNEAQ. CDR3 coding DNA: TGTGCCAGCAGCACTACCGGACAGCCCGGGGAGCTGTTTTTT. Protein product: CASSTTGQPGELFF.

The CDR3 nucleotides are TGTGCCTGCCTAGTCTGGCAGGGGGCGAGCTCCTATAATTCACCCCTCCACTTT. Protein product: CACLVWQGASSYNSPLHF. J is TRBJ1-6 and V is TRBV30; 8 bases align to TRBD1. The germline CDR1 and CDR2 sequences are GTSNPN and SVGIG (reference sequence). V shed 6 bases, J shed 0 bases, and the junction held 13 bases outside the gene matches. The CDR3 spans 18 residues.

The chain has TRBV4-3 and TRBJ2-1, with unresolved D. The germline V and J ends were trimmed by 0 bases and 7 bases, with 13 bases remaining between them. The CDR3 contains 15 residues. Germline V gene data show CDR1 as LGHNA and CDR2 as YSLEER. Here the CDR3 reads CASSQERAFGNEQFF. The DNA of the CDR3 is TGCGCCAGCAGCCAAGAGCGAGCGTTTGGGAATGAGCAGTTCTTC.

J is TRBJ1-1 and V is TRBV9; D is uncertain. V lost 0 bases and J lost 0, with 12 bases in between. The CDR3 length is 16 residues. Germline assignment: CDR1 SGDLS and CDR2 YYNGEE. The CDR3 sequence: CASSVDAGRMNTEAFF. Written as DNA, the CDR3 is TGTGCCAGCAGCGTAGATGCGGGCAGAATGAACACTGAAGCTTTCTTT.

This clone appeared many times. V usage is TRBV7-9 and J usage is TRBJ1-1; TRBD1 aligns across 8 bases. From germline, CDR1 is SEHNR and CDR2 FQNEAQ (reference sequence). This CDR3 region has 16 residues. The V gene end was trimmed by 6 bases and the J gene end by 5 bases; junction bases not matched to a gene: 14. This CDR3 reads CASSLNQGAGGTEAFF. CDR3 DNA: TGTGCCAGCAGTCTCAACCAGGGGGCAGGTGGGACTGAAGCTTTCTTT.

V usage is TRBV7-8 and J usage is TRBJ2-5; D ambiguous. This CDR3 is built from 15 residues. Germline values: CDR1 SGHVS, CDR2 FQNEAQ. V lost 4 bases to trimming and J lost 2 bases, with 14 bases between them. This CDR3 reads CASSSSAPGQETQYF. CDR3 DNA sequence: TGTGCCAGCAGCTCTTCGGCCCCCGGGCAAGAGACCCAGTACTTC.